This T cell receptor (beta chain) was recovered during a study of CD8+ T cells in alopecia areata. General study findings and limits: It was lesional scalp, especially alopecia totalis/universalis, that showed higher clonality than normal scalp. Alphabeta T cells residing in normal skin are also sequenced in scalp samples.

As for this clone: The antigen is not known.

Trimming pared 5 bases from V and 8 bases from J, leaving 15 bases between. The germline V gene has CDR1 SNHLY and CDR2 FYNNEI. This CDR3 is built from 14 residues. RNA extraction was followed by reverse transcription into cDNA, which acted as the sequencing template. TCRdb's table, derived via immunoSEQ multiplex PCR, lists solely in-frame clones and lacks some. The sample includes about 150,000 clones, 40% to 65% seen only once; the top ten take approximately 19%. Alopecia areata patients had lesional scalp punch biopsies and peripheral blood taken from them. The source is a human donor with alopecia areata. V gene TRBV2 combines with J gene TRBJ1-4; maybe TRBD1 (5 bases). The specimen was CD8+ T cells sorted from blood, collected at week 0. The CDR3 DNA is TGTGCCAGCAGTTCAGGGTATCGGGGAGAAAAACTGTTTTTT. Encoded protein: CASSSGYRGEKLFF. The complete variable domain, with remaining parts taken from reference TRBV2 and TRBJ1-4, reads EPEVTQTPSHQVTQMGQEVILRCVPISNHLYFYWYRQILGQKVEFLVSFYNNEISEKSEIFDDQFSVERPDGSNFTLKIRSTKLEDSAMYFCASSSGYRGEKLFFGSGTQLSVL.